The entry below describes one T cell receptor beta chain. This sample is part of a study of shared T cell receptors in the human thymus. Produced via immunoSEQ multiplex PCR; TCRdb's table is partial and in-frame only. The sample consists of 640,000 or so clones, around 87% of them appearing once. V lost 4 bases to trimming and J lost 3 bases, with 23 bases between them. The CDR3 totals 18 residues. Germline CDR1 and CDR2: SGHRS and YFSETQ. This same sample was also taken into another study, of human thymus T cells. That investigation notes: From resections taken during corrective heart surgery, the thymus tissue was obtained. Seemingly biased V and J gene usage marked thymic and blood repertoires. What related research reported was that thymic repertoires overlapped highly among unrelated individuals.

This sequence was found in a boy in the first two years of life with a congenital heart defect. The sample consisted of thymocytes. The J gene is TRBJ2-1, the V gene TRBV5-1, with D possibly matching TRBD1 (6 bases). CDR3 DNA: TGCGCCAGCAGCCTTATTCCACTAGGGGGAAAAAACTACAATGAGCAGTTCTTC. Translated, it gives CASSLIPLGGKNYNEQFF.